The 25 T cell receptor beta chains below were found in one sample sequenced in a study of human T cells and chemical hapten exposure. TCRdb processed the RACE reads anew with MiXCR; each CDR3 protein has one entry. The table lists 250,000 or so distinct CDR3 sequences, 7.5% to 8% of them singletons, with roughly 1.2% in the top ten. The time point here: pre-sensitization, week 0. Indicated treatment: therapeutic diphenylcyclopropenone sensitization with weekly scalp DPC. The material sequenced was whole blood, taken in connection with sensitization to the hapten diphenylcyclopropenone (DPC). Receptors originate from a man younger than 30 with alopecia areata. Some clones in this sample may be carry-over from other donors' samples.

This clonotype was counted a few times. This sequence joins TRBV4-3 and TRBJ1-1, with TRBD1 as a possible D gene (5 bases). Germline V gene lookup returns CDR1 LGHNA and CDR2 YSLEER. The V gene lost 2 bases and the J gene lost 5 bases, with 15 bases spanning the gap. This CDR3 is 15 amino acids long. The CDR3 region has the DNA TGCGCCAGCAGCCAATGGGACGAAACGGGGACTGAAGCTTTCTTT. Protein sequence: CASSQWDETGTEAFF.

The sample holds a few counts of this clonotype. The V gene is TRBV5-6, the J gene TRBJ2-3; possibly TRBD1 for D (6 bases). V lost 5 bases and J lost 0, with 16 bases in between. Per germline, CDR1 SGHDT and CDR2 YYEEEE. This CDR3 contains 16 residues. The CDR3 region is CASSFSVDRSTDTQYF. In DNA, the CDR3 is TGTGCCAGCAGTTTCTCAGTGGACAGAAGCACAGATACGCAGTATTTT.

The table lists this clonotype with a few counts. The V call is TRBV7-3, the J call TRBJ2-5; no definite D call. Germline V lookup: CDR1 SGHTA, CDR2 FQGTGA. V was clipped by 2 bases and J by 0 bases, with 10 bases between them. The CDR3 has 15 residues. This CDR3 reads CASSLGSEYQETQYF. CDR3 in DNA: TGTGCCAGCAGCTTAGGGTCGGAGTACCAAGAGACCCAGTACTTC.

The genes are TRBV3-1 and TRBJ2-1; D is undetermined. Trimming took off 4 bases at V and 12 bases at J, with 22 bases between the two ends. The CDR3 is made up of 15 amino acids. The germline V gene has CDR1 LGHDT and CDR2 YNNKEL (reference sequence). In DNA, the CDR3 is TGTGCCAGCAGCCTAGACTCCACAGAGCCCTCGGGGCAGTTCTTC. This codes for CASSLDSTEPSGQFF.

This clonotype was observed a few times. The rearrangement uses TRBV5-6 and TRBJ2-3; D not resolved. V was pared by 3 bases and J by 11 bases, with 13 bases between. The CDR3 runs 12 residues. Germline V gives CDR1 SGHDT, CDR2 YYEEEE. The CDR3 nucleotides read TGTGCCAGCAGCTCAGACCCACCCGGGCAGTATTTT. It specifies CASSSDPPGQYF.

This clonotype has just a few counts. The CDR3 sequence: CASSPTVDYGYTF. The CDR3 DNA reads as TGTGCCAGCAGCCCTACAGTCGACTATGGCTACACCTTC. V usage is TRBV28 and J usage is TRBJ1-2; the D is unclear. V lost 6 bases and J lost 3, with 11 bases in between. The CDR3 is 13 amino acids. Germline loops: CDR1 MDHEN, CDR2 SYDVKM.

The sample holds many counts of this clonotype. This sequence joins TRBV6-2 or TRBV6-3 and TRBJ1-3; D gene unclear. Trimming left V 2 bases short and J 4 bases short, with 21 bases between. Germline CDR1 reads MNHEY; CDR2 reads SVGEGT. This CDR3 has 18 amino acids. The CDR3 here is CASSYDIAPSSYGNTIYF. CDR3 bases: TGTGCCAGCAGTTACGATATCGCCCCTTCCTCCTACGGAAACACCATATATTTT.

The CDR3 spells CSARAPNFGRAGEETQYF. Written as DNA, the CDR3 is TGCAGTGCTAGAGCTCCTAACTTCGGACGAGCGGGGGAAGAGACCCAGTACTTC. The rearrangement links TRBV20-1 to TRBJ2-5, with 8 bases matching TRBD2. V shed 1 base, J shed 3 bases, and the junction held 16 bases outside the gene matches. This CDR3 has 18 residues. Per the germline V gene, CDR1 is DFQATT and CDR2 is SNEGSKA (reference sequence).

This clonotype was recorded many times. The CDR3 loop is CSVRTGSSYNSPLHF. The CDR3 DNA sequence: TGCAGCGTCCGGACTGGGAGCTCCTATAATTCACCCCTCCACTTT. This sequence joins TRBV29-1 and TRBJ1-6, with no clear D. Trimming removed 6 bases at V and 0 bases at J, with 12 bases between. CDR1 SQVTM and CDR2 ANQGSEA come from the germline V gene. The length of the CDR3 is 15 residues.

The rearrangement links TRBV24-1 to TRBJ2-2; D remains ambiguous. The CDR3 sequence is 13 residues long. The germline V gene has CDR1 KGHDR and CDR2 SFDVKD. V lost 6 bases and J 1 base, leaving 5 bases between the germline ends. The CDR3 is CATSFWNTGELFF. In DNA form, the CDR3 reads TGTGCCACCAGTTTCTGGAACACCGGGGAGCTGTTTTTT.

Turning to this clonotype: This may come from a read error, since a much larger clone is one base off. The chain couples TRBV6-2 or TRBV6-3 to TRBJ2-7, with D possibly matching TRBD2 (5 bases). Between the trimmed V and J ends, which lost 0 bases and 3 bases, there was a span of 12 bases. This CDR3 has 15 residues. The germline gives CDR1 MNHEY, CDR2 SVGEGT. The CDR3 loop reads CASSYSRESGYEQYF. The CDR3 DNA sequence: TGTGCCAGCAGTTACTCACGGGAATCGGGCTACGAGCAGTACTTC.

This clonotype occurred many times. The V gene is TRBV2, the J gene TRBJ1-1, with 9 nucleotides matching TRBD1. Looked up from germline, CDR1 is SNHLY and CDR2 is FYNNEI. Trimming cost V 4 bases and J 3 bases; bases outside gene matches: 6. The CDR3 covers 15 residues. The CDR3 region is CASSVDRGYDTEAFF. Written as DNA, the CDR3 is TGTGCCAGCAGTGTCGACAGGGGGTACGACACTGAAGCTTTCTTT.

This clonotype was recorded many times. The V call is TRBV28, the J call TRBJ2-5; maybe TRBD2 (5 bases). In germline, CDR1 is MDHEN, CDR2 SYDVKM. The CDR3 covers 15 residues. V was cut by 5 bases and J by 4 bases, with 17 bases left in between. CDR3: CASSPWTERAETQYF. CDR3 nucleotide sequence: TGTGCCAGCAGTCCCTGGACGGAGAGGGCAGAGACCCAGTACTTC.

V gene TRBV11-2 combines with J gene TRBJ2-6; the D gene could be TRBD1 or TRBD2 (5 bases each). The ends were cut back, 0 bases at V and 0 bases at J, with 12 bases in the middle. The CDR3 has 18 amino acids. Germline CDR1 and CDR2: SGHAT and FQNNGV. CDR3 sequence (DNA): TGTGCCAGCAGCTTAGAACTGGGACCGAACTCTGGGGCCAACGTCCTGACTTTC. Its protein product is CASSLELGPNSGANVLTF. Complete variable domain (other parts from reference TRBV11-2 and TRBJ2-6): EAGVAQSPRYKIIEKRQSVAFWCNPISGHATLYWYQQILGQGPKLLIQFQNNGVVDDSQLPKDRFSAERLKGVDSTLKIQPAKLEDSAVYLCASSLELGPNSGANVLTFGAGSRLTVL.

This clonotype was seen a handful of times. The rearrangement links TRBV5-5 to TRBJ2-7, with a weak D call TRBD1 (6 bases). Germline V gene lookup returns CDR1 SGHKS and CDR2 YYEKEE (reference sequence). The CDR3 runs to 11 residues. The V gene lost 5 bases and the J gene lost 4 bases, with 7 bases spanning the gap. The CDR3 protein is CASRGHYEQYV. CDR3 coding DNA: TGTGCCAGCAGGGGACATTACGAGCAGTACGTC.

For this clonotype: One end of the junction does not line up with germline, which may come from a read error. V usage is TRBV6-2 or TRBV6-3 and J usage is TRBJ2-3, with TRBD1 matching 7 bases. The CDR3 covers 16 residues. In germline, CDR1 is MNHEY, CDR2 SVGEGT. DNA of the CDR3: TGTGTCAGCAGTTATCTTGCCGGGACAGGCACAGATACGCAGTATTTT. Amino acid sequence: CVSSYLAGTGTDTQYF.

This clonotype was counted only a few times. The chain couples TRBV29-1 to TRBJ2-1; D perhaps matches TRBD1 (6 bases). CDR1 and CDR2 (germline): SQVTM, ANQGSEA. V was cut by 7 bases and J by 7 bases, with 14 bases left in between. The CDR3 loop spans 12 amino acids. DNA of the CDR3: TGCAGCGCCGGACAGTTTGGGAATGAGCAGTTCTTC. Protein: CSAGQFGNEQFF.

This clonotype has only a few counts. This rearrangement joins TRBV4-2 to TRBJ1-2; D may be TRBD1 (6 bases). This CDR3 has 14 residues. Trimming shortened V by 1 base and J by 7 bases, and 13 bases separated the two germline ends. Germline CDR1 LGHNA, CDR2 YNFKEQ. The CDR3 region is CASSQATGLAGYTF. The CDR3 nucleotides are TGTGCCAGCAGCCAAGCGACAGGTTTAGCTGGCTACACCTTC.

The table lists this clonotype with many counts. This chain joins TRBV6-2 or TRBV6-3 and TRBJ2-7, with 12 positions matching TRBD2. This CDR3 comprises 16 residues. Germline assignment: CDR1 MNHEY and CDR2 SVGEGT. V was clipped by 4 bases and J by 2 bases; unmatched bases: 6. DNA for the CDR3: TGTGCCAGCAGTTCCCTGGGACTAGCGGGTACCTACGAGCAGTACGTC. Residues: CASSSLGLAGTYEQYV.

Only a few counts were recorded for this clonotype. The chain couples TRBV11-2 to TRBJ2-7, with TRBD1 identical over 8 bases. CDR1 is SGHAT and CDR2 is FQNNGV in the germline V gene. The CDR3 contains 14 residues. J gave up 2 bases and V 5 bases, and 5 bases lay outside the gene matches. This chain's CDR3 is CASSPLDRAYEQYV. The CDR3 DNA reads as TGTGCCAGCAGCCCCCTGGACAGGGCCTACGAGCAGTACGTC.

This clonotype was seen ten or more times. The chain joins TRBV5-1 to TRBJ2-3, with 13 bases fitting TRBD2. CDR1 is SGHRS, CDR2 YFSETQ, per germline. J was trimmed by 4 bases and V by 4 bases; bases with no gene match: 6. This CDR3 has 16 residues. In nucleotides, the CDR3 is TGCGCCAGCAGCGAACGACTAGCGGGGGGCCCAGATACGCAGTATTTT. Translated, it gives CASSERLAGGPDTQYF. Filled out from reference TRBV5-1 and TRBJ2-3, the complete variable domain reads KAGVTQTPRYLIKTRGQQVTLSCSPISGHRSVSWYQQTPGQGLQFLFEYFSETQRNKGNFPGRFSGRQFSNSRSEMNVSTLELGDSALYLCASSERLAGGPDTQYFGPGTRLTVL.

This clonotype was seen only a few times. The chain couples TRBV7-2 to TRBJ1-4; 7 nucleotides match TRBD1. CDR3 length: 13 amino acids. Trimming removed 4 bases from V and 8 bases from J; junction bases left unmatched: 4. CDR1 and CDR2 from the germline V gene are SGHTA and FQGNSA. In nucleotides, the CDR3 is TGTGCCAGCAGCTACCGGACAGGCGAAAAACTGTTTTTT. It yields the protein CASSYRTGEKLFF.

The chain uses TRBV29-1 and TRBJ1-1; D is perhaps TRBD1 (5 bases). The germline gives CDR1 SQVTM, CDR2 ANQGSEA. The CDR3 is 14 amino acids. V lost 7 bases to trimming and J lost 0 bases, with 15 bases between them. CDR3 nucleotide sequence: TGCAGCGGAGACGGGGCGGACATGAACACTGAAGCTTTCTTT. Protein sequence: CSGDGADMNTEAFF.

This chain links TRBV9 with TRBJ2-1; unclear D gene. The germline V and J ends were trimmed by 2 bases and 0 bases, with 9 bases remaining between them. CDR1 is SGDLS, CDR2 YYNGEE, per germline. This CDR3 spans 15 amino acids. The DNA for the CDR3 is TGTGCCAGCAGCGTCGAATCCAGCTCCTACAATGAGCAGTTCTTC. This encodes CASSVESSSYNEQFF.

The chain links TRBV29-1 to TRBJ2-2; D gene ambiguous. V lost 0 bases, J lost 6 bases, and 14 bases lay in between. CDR3 length equals 15 residues. Per the germline V gene, CDR1 is SQVTM and CDR2 is ANQGSEA. The CDR3 DNA reads as TGCAGCGTTGAAGAACGTGGCCGCCGGGCCGGGGAGCTGTTTTTT. It translates to CSVEERGRRAGELFF.